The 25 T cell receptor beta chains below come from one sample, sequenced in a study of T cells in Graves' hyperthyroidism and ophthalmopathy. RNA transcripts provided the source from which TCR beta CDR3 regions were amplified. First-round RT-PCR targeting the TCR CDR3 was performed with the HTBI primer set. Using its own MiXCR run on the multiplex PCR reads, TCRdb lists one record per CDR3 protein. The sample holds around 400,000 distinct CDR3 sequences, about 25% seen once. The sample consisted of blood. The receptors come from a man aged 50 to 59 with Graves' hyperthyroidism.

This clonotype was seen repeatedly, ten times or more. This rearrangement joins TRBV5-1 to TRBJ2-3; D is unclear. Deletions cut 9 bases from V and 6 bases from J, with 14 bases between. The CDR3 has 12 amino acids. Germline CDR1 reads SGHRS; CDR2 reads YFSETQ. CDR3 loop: CATSAIGDTQYF. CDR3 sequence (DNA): TGCGCCACCTCCGCCATTGGGGATACGCAGTATTTT. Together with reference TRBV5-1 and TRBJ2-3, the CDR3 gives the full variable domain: KAGVTQTPRYLIKTRGQQVTLSCSPISGHRSVSWYQQTPGQGLQFLFEYFSETQRNKGNFPGRFSGRQFSNSRSEMNVSTLELGDSALYLCATSAIGDTQYFGPGTRLTVL.

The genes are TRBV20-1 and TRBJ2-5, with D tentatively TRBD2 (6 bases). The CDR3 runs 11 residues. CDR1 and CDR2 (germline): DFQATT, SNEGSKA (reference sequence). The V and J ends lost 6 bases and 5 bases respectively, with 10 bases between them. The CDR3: CSASGLETQYF. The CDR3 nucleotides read TGCAGTGCGAGCGGGTTGGAGACCCAGTACTTC.

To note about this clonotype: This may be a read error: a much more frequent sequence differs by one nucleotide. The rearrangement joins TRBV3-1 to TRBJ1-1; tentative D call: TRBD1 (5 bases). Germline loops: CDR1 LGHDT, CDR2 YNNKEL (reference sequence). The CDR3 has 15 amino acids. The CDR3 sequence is CASSLGAGSNTDAFF. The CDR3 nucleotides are TGTGCCAGCAGCCTTGGGGCAGGGAGTAACACTGACGCTTTCTTT.

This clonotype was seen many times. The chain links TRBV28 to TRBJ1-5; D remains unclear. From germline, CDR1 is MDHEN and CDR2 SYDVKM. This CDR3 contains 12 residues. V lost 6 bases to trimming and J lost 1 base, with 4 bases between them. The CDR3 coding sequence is TGTGCCAGCAGACAAAGCAATCAGCCCCAGCATTTT. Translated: CASRQSNQPQHF.

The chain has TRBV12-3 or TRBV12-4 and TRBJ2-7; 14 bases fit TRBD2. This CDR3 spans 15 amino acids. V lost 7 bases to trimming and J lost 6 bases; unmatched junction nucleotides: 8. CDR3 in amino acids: CASNTGTSGSTEQYF. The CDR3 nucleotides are TGTGCCAGCAACACCGGGACTAGCGGGAGTACCGAGCAGTACTTC.

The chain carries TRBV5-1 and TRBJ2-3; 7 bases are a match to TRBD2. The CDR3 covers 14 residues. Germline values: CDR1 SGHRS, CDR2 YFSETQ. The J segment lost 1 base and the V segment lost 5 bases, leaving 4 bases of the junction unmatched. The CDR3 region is CASRHTSGTDTQYF. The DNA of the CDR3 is TGCGCCAGCAGACACACTAGCGGCACAGATACGCAGTATTTT. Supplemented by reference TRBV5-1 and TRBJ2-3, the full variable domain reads KAGVTQTPRYLIKTRGQQVTLSCSPISGHRSVSWYQQTPGQGLQFLFEYFSETQRNKGNFPGRFSGRQFSNSRSEMNVSTLELGDSALYLCASRHTSGTDTQYFGPGTRLTVL.

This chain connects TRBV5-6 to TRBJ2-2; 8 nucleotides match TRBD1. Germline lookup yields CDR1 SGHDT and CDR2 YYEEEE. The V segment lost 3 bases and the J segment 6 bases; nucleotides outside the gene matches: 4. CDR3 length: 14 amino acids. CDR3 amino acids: CASSWTGYSGELFF. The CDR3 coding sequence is TGTGCCAGCAGCTGGACAGGGTATTCCGGGGAGCTGTTTTTT.

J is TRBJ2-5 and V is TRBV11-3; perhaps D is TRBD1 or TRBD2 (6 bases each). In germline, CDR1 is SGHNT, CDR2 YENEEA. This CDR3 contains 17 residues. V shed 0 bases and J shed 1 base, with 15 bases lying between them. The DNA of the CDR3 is TGTGCCAGCAGCTTAGAACGGGGGCACGGTTTCCAAGAGACCCAGTACTTC. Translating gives CASSLERGHGFQETQYF.

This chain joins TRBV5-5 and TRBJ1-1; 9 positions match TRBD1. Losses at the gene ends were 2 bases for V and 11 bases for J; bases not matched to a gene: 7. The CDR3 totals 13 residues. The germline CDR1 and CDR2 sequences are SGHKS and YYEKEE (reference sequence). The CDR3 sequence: CASSFPTGGDAFF. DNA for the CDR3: TGTGCCAGCAGCTTCCCGACAGGGGGAGACGCTTTCTTT.

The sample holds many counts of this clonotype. The CDR3 region is CASSQAGIRQETQYF. The CDR3 region has the DNA TGTGCCAGCAGCCAAGCGGGTATACGCCAAGAGACCCAGTACTTC. This sequence joins TRBV3-1 and TRBJ2-5; the D is unclear. V was shortened by 1 base and J by 1 base, with 10 bases between the two germline ends. This CDR3 comprises 15 residues. Looked up from germline, CDR1 is LGHDT and CDR2 is YNNKEL (reference sequence).

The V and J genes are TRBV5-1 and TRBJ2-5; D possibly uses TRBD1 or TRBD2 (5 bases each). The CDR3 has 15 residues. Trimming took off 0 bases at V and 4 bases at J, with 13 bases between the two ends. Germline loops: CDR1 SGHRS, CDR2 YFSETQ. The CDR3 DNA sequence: TGCGCCAGCAGCTTGGACCAGGGTCGGGGAGAGACCCAGTACTTC. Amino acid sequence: CASSLDQGRGETQYF.

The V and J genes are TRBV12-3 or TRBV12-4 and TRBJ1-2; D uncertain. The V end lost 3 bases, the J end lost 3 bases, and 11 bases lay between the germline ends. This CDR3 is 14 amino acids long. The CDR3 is CASSFLSTDYGYTF. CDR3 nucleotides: TGTGCCAGCAGTTTTCTAAGTACGGACTATGGCTACACCTTC.

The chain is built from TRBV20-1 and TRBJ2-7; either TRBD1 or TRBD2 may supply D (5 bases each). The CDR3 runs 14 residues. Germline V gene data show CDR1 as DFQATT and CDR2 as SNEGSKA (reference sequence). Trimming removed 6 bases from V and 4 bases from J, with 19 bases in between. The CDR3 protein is CSATPGTTSYEQYF. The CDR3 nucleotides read TGCAGTGCCACCCCCGGGACCACTTCTTACGAGCAGTACTTC.

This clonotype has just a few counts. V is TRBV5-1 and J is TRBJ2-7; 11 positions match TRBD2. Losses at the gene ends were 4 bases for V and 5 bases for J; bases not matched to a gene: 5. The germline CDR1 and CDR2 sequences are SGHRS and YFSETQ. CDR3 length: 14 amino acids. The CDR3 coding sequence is TGCGCCAGCAGCCCCGAACTAGCGGGAGACGAGCAGTACTTC. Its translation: CASSPELAGDEQYF.

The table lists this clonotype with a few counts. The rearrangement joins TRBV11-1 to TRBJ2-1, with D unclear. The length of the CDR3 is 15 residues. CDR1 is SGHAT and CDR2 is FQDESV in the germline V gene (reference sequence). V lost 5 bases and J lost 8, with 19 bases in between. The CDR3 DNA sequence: TGTGCCAGCAGCCCAATCCGGACGGTTTGGGATGAGCAGTTCTTC. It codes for CASSPIRTVWDEQFF.

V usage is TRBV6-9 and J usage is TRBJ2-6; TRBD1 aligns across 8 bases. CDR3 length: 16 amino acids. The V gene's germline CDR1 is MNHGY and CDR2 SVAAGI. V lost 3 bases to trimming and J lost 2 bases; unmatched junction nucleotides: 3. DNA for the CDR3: TGTGCCAGCAGTTACTACAGGGGGACTGGGGCCAACGTCCTGACTTTC. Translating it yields CASSYYRGTGANVLTF.

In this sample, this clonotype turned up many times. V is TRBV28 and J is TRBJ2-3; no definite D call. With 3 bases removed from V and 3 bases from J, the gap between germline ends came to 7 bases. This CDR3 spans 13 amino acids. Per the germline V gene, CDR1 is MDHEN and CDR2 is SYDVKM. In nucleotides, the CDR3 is TGTGCCAGCAGTTTCCGACTTACAGATACGCAGTATTTT. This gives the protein CASSFRLTDTQYF.

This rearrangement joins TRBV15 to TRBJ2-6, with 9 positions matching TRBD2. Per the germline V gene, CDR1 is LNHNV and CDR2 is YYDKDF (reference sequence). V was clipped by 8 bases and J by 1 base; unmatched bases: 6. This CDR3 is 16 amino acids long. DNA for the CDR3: TGTGCCACCGGGGCTAGCGGGATTTCTGGGGCCAACGTCCTGACTTTC. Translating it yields CATGASGISGANVLTF.

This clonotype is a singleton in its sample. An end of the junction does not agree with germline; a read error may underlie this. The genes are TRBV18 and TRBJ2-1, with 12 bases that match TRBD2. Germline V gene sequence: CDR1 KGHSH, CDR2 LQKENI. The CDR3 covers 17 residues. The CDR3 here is CASSPPTSGSFLGEQFF. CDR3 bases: TGTGCCAGCTCTCCACCGACTAGCGGGAGTTTTCTTGGTGAGCAGTTCTTC.

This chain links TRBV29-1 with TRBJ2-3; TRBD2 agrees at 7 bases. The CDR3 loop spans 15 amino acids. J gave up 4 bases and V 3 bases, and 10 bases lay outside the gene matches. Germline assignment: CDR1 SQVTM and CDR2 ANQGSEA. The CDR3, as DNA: TGCAGCGTTGAGGGGCTAGCGGCAAATTCAGATACGCAGTATTTT. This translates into CSVEGLAANSDTQYF.

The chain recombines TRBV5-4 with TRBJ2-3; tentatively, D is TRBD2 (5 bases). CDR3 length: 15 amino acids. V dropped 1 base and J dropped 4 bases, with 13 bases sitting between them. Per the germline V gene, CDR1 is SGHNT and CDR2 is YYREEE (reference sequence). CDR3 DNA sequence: TGTGCCAGCAGCTTGTTCCGGGGAACCGCAGATACGCAGTATTTT. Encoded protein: CASSLFRGTADTQYF.

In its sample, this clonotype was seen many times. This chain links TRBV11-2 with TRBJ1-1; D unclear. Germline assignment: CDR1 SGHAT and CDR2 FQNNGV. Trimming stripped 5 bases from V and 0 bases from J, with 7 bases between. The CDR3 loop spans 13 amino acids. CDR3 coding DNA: TGTGCCAGCAGCCTTAAAATGAACACTGAAGCTTTCTTT. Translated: CASSLKMNTEAFF.

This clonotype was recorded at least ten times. In DNA, the CDR3 is TGCGCCAGCAGCGGGGGACAGCTCTACGAGCAGTACTTC. As protein: CASSGGQLYEQYF. The chain is built from TRBV5-1 and TRBJ2-7; 7 bases agree with TRBD1. This CDR3 comprises 13 residues. CDR1 and CDR2 from the germline V gene are SGHRS and YFSETQ. J gave up 3 bases and V 4 bases, and 4 bases lay outside the gene matches.

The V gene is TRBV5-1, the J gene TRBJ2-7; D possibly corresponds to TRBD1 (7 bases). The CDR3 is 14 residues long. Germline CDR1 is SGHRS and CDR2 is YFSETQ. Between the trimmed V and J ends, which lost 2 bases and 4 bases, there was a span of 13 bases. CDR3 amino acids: CASSFQGGRYEQYF. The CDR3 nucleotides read TGCGCCAGCAGCTTTCAGGGGGGCCGGTACGAGCAGTACTTC.

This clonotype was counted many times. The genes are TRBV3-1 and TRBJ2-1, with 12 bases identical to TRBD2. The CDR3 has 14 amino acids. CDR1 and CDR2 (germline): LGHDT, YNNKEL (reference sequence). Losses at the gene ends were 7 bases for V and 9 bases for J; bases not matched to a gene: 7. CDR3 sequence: CASTSSGRAGEQFF. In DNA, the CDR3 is TGTGCCAGCACCTCTAGCGGGAGGGCCGGTGAGCAGTTCTTC.